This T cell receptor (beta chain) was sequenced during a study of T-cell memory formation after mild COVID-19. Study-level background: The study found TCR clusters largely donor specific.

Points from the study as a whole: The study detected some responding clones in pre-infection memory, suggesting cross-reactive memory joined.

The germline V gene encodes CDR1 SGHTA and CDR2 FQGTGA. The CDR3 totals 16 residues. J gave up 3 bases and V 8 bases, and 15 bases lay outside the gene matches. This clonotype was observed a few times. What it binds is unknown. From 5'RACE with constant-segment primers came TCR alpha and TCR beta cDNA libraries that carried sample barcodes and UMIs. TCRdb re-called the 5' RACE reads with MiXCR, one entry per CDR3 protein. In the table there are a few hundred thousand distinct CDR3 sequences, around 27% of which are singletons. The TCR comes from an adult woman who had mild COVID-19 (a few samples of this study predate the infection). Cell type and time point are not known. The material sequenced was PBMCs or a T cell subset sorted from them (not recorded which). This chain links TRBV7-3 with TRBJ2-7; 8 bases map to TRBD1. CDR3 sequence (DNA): TGTGCCAGCGGGTACAAGATCGGGACAGGCGGCTACGAGCAGTACTTC. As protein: CASGYKIGTGGYEQYF. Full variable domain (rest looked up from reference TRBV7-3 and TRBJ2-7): GAGVSQTPSNKVTEKGKYVELRCDPISGHTALYWYRQSLGQGPEFLIYFQGTGAADDSGLPNDRFFAVRPEGSVSTLKIQRTERGDSAVYLCASGYKIGTGGYEQYFGPGTRLTVT.